This is a list of T cell receptor beta chains from one sample in a study of sequential checkpoint blockade in melanoma. Using immunoSEQ multiplex PCR, the repertoire was profiled, and TCRdb retains in-frame clones only, with some absent. The sample records roughly 20,000 clones, around 80% being singletons. Sequencing was performed on CD8+ T cells sorted from blood (inferred from file names), taken from a patient given nivolumab and ipilimumab in sequence. Receptors originate from a human donor with melanoma. CDR3s leave out the opening cysteine and the closing phenylalanine or tryptophan.

TRBV9	TRBJ2-2	ASRISGETGELF
TRBV28	TRBJ2-5	ASSTRTGRETQY
TRBV27	TRBJ2-3	AKPPGRGGSSTDTQY
TRBV9	TRBJ1-1	ASSVAAGASYFEAIKNTEAF
TRBV5-5	TRBJ2-5	ASSLEVAGGRETQY
TRBV5-6	TRBJ2-5	ASSLKRDNQGTQY
TRBV6-6	TRBJ1-5	ASRGDRFSNQPQH
TRBV5-6	TRBJ2-1	ASSLKVVTSFHNEQF
TRBV27	TRBJ2-1	ASSLGTSGYNEQF
TRBV27	NA	ASSDLGQRNEQY
TRBV2	TRBJ2-3	AHPGAPKGTDTQY
TRBV7-9	TRBJ1-6	ASSLGVNSPLH
TRBV6-6	TRBJ1-2	ASRDRDHYGYT
TRBV11-2	TRBJ1-2	ASSLGLSGGYT
TRBV4-1	NA	ASSPSPEAYEQY
TRBV13	TRBJ2-1	ASSLTGGYNEQF
TRBV27	TRBJ1-2	ASRPRQGGGYT
TRBV19	TRBJ2-4	ASRIRHPKDIQY
TRBV19	TRBJ1-1	ASSKLKGQGHFFPEAF
TRBV7-6	TRBJ2-5	ASSLGGGQETQY
TRBV21-1	TRBJ1-5	ATLGSNQPQH
TRBV6-6	TRBJ2-1	ASREGDLKEQF
TRBV9	TRBJ1-1	ASSVQGVAF
TRBV18	TRBJ2-2	ASSPLGTANTGELF
TRBV7-8	NA	ASTPSRTGPYEQY
TRBV7-2	TRBJ2-1	ASSPGLAGGYEQF
TRBV10-1	TRBJ2-7	ASSEGQDYEQY